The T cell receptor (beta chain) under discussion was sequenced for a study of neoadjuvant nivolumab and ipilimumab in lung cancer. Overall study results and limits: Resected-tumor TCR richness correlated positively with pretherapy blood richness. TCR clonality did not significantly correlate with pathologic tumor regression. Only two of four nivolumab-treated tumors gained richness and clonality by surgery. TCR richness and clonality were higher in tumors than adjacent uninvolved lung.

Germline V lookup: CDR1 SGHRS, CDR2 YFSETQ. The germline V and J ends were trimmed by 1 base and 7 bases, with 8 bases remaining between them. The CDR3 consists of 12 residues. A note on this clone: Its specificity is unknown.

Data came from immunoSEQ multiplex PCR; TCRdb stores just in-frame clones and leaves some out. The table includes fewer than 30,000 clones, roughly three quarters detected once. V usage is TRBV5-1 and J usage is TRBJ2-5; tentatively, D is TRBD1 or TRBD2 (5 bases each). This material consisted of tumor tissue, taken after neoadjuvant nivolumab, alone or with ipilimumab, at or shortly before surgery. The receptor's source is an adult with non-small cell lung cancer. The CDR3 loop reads CASSLHGGTQYF. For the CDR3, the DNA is TGCGCCAGCAGCTTGCATGGGGGGACCCAGTACTTC. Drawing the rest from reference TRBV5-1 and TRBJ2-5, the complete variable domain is KAGVTQTPRYLIKTRGQQVTLSCSPISGHRSVSWYQQTPGQGLQFLFEYFSETQRNKGNFPGRFSGRQFSNSRSEMNVSTLELGDSALYLCASSLHGGTQYFGPGTRLLVL.